One sample yielded the 3 T cell receptor beta chains listed below, sequenced in a study of shared clonotypes between healthy human individuals. The table came from immunoSEQ multiplex PCR; TCRdb's copy has only in-frame clones and leaves some out. The data contain about 660,000 clones, approximately 79% of them singletons. The source material was memory CD4+ T cells sorted from blood. Stated subset: CD45RA-negative fraction. These receptors were collected from a woman in her 30s in good health.

The J gene is TRBJ2-7, the V gene TRBV28; 10 bases match TRBD1. The CDR3 totals 14 residues. Germline V gives CDR1 MDHEN, CDR2 SYDVKM. Trimming at V came to 5 bases and at J to 2 bases, leaving 3 bases not matched to a gene. This CDR3 reads CASSETGGTYEQYF. The CDR3 nucleotides read TGTGCCAGCAGTGAGACAGGGGGCACCTACGAGCAGTACTTC.

This chain connects TRBV6-1 to TRBJ1-2, with 9 bases matching TRBD1. J lost 5 bases, V lost 2 bases, and 3 bases had no gene match. The CDR3 contains 14 residues. Per germline, CDR1 MNHNS and CDR2 SASEGT. CDR3 residues: CASSEPGQGYGYTF. The CDR3, as DNA: TGTGCCAGCAGTGAACCGGGACAGGGATATGGCTACACCTTC.

This chain uses TRBV28 with TRBJ1-5, with D unclear. This CDR3 spans 15 amino acids. V gave up 1 base and J gave up 4 bases, with 11 bases separating them. The germline V gene encodes CDR1 MDHEN and CDR2 SYDVKM. CDR3 sequence (DNA): TGTGCCAGCAGTTTATCTCCGGGCCCTAATCAGCCCCAGCATTTT. It is translated as CASSLSPGPNQPQHF.